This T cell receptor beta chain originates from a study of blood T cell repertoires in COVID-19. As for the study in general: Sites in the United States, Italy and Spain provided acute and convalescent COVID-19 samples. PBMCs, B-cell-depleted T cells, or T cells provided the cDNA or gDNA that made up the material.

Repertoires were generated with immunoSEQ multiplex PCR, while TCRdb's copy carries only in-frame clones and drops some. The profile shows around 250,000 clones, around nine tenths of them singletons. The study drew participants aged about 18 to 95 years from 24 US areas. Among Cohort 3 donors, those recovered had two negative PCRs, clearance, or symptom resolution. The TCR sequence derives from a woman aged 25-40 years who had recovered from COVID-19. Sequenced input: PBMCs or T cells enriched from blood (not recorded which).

The CDR3, as DNA: TGTGCCAGTAGTTGGGGGACAGGGAGGGTCTACGAGCAGTACTTC. This encodes CASSWGTGRVYEQYF. The chain employs TRBV19 and TRBJ2-7; 9 nucleotides agree with TRBD1. The CDR3 length is 15 residues. Germline values: CDR1 LNHDA, CDR2 SQIVND (reference sequence). V trimming: 5 bases; J trimming: 3 bases; junction bases outside the gene matches: 8.